The 9 T cell receptor beta chains given below trace back to one sample, sequenced in a study of early T cells in non-severe SARS-CoV-2 infection. TCRdb processed the 5' RACE reads anew with MiXCR; each CDR3 protein has one entry. The sample shows some 54,000 distinct CDR3 sequences, 10% of them seen only once. The material sequenced was whole blood. These receptors all come from an adult who was a healthcare worker with PCR-confirmed SARS-CoV-2 infection or an uninfected control (not recorded which).

The table lists this clonotype with a few counts. The gene calls are TRBV29-1 and TRBJ1-2, with D possibly matching TRBD1 (5 bases). The CDR3 spans 11 residues. Germline lookup yields CDR1 SQVTM and CDR2 ANQGSEA. Trimming took 8 bases from V and 4 from J, leaving 11 bases between them. CDR3 coding DNA: TGCAGCCTAGACAGATGCTATGGCTACACCTTC. Amino acid sequence: CSLDRCYGYTF.

This clonotype appeared a few times. V usage is TRBV18 and J usage is TRBJ2-7; TRBD1 aligns across 7 bases. Germline V gene sequence: CDR1 KGHSH, CDR2 LQKENI. The CDR3 contains 15 residues. V trimming: 0 bases; J trimming: 1 base; junction bases outside the gene matches: 3. Written as DNA, the CDR3 is TGTGCCAGCTCACCACCACAGGGGAGTTCCTACGAGCAGTACTTC. Translated: CASSPPQGSSYEQYF.

This clonotype was recorded at least ten times. The CDR3 sequence: CASSTQGAGTEAFF. In DNA, the CDR3 is TGTGCCAGCAGCACACAGGGGGCTGGAACTGAAGCTTTCTTT. The V gene is TRBV7-3, the J gene TRBJ1-1; 9 nucleotides match TRBD1. The CDR3 sequence is 14 residues long. J gave up 5 bases and V 5 bases, and 6 bases lay outside the gene matches. Germline V gives CDR1 SGHTA, CDR2 FQGTGA.

CDR3 amino acids: CAISERGKAYEQYF. The CDR3 nucleotides read TGTGCCATCAGTGAACGGGGTAAGGCCTACGAGCAGTACTTC. This chain links TRBV10-3 with TRBJ2-7, with a tentative D call TRBD2 (5 bases). This CDR3 comprises 14 residues. Germline CDR1 and CDR2: ENHRY and SYGVKD. Trimming cost V 3 bases and J 2 bases, with 11 bases left between them.

This clonotype was recorded at least ten times. The chain uses TRBV7-6 and TRBJ2-5; no clear D gene. Trimming pared 4 bases from V and 2 bases from J, leaving 5 bases between. Looked up from germline, CDR1 is SGHVS and CDR2 is FNYEAQ. CDR3 length equals 12 residues. The CDR3 coding sequence is TGTGCCAGCAGCTCTAGACAAGAGACCCAGTACTTC. The encoded protein is CASSSRQETQYF.

This clonotype appeared many times. The chain is built from TRBV19 and TRBJ2-2, with 7 bases lining up with TRBD1. The CDR3 runs to 18 residues. Looked up from germline, CDR1 is LNHDA and CDR2 is SQIVND (reference sequence). V dropped 5 bases and J dropped 1; count of bases not matched to a gene: 13. In DNA, the CDR3 is TGTGCCAGTAGTTCCCCGGAAGGACAGGCGATGAACACCGGGGAGCTGTTTTTT. Translation gives CASSSPEGQAMNTGELFF.

In its sample, this clonotype was seen many times. V usage is TRBV3-1 and J usage is TRBJ1-5, with TRBD1 identical over 11 bases. The CDR3 loop spans 15 amino acids. V gave up 4 bases and J gave up 5 bases; unmatched junction bases: 4. Germline CDR1 LGHDT, CDR2 YNNKEL (reference sequence). The CDR3, as DNA: TGTGCCAGCAGCCTGGGGACAGGGGGATATCAGCCCCAGCATTTT. It encodes CASSLGTGGYQPQHF.

This clonotype was seen more than once but under ten times. The rearrangement joins TRBV11-2 to TRBJ2-5; maybe TRBD1 (6 bases). Deletions cut 2 bases from V and 3 bases from J, with 10 bases between. Germline CDR1 reads SGHAT; CDR2 reads FQNNGV. This CDR3 spans 14 amino acids. The CDR3 sequence: CASSLSQGKETQYF. CDR3 DNA sequence: TGTGCCAGCAGCTTAAGCCAGGGGAAAGAGACCCAGTACTTC. Full variable domain (missing parts from reference TRBV11-2 and TRBJ2-5): EAGVAQSPRYKIIEKRQSVAFWCNPISGHATLYWYQQILGQGPKLLIQFQNNGVVDDSQLPKDRFSAERLKGVDSTLKIQPAKLEDSAVYLCASSLSQGKETQYFGPGTRLLVL.

This sequence joins TRBV6-5 and TRBJ2-7; D may match TRBD1 or TRBD2 (5 bases each). The germline gives CDR1 MNHEY, CDR2 SVGAGI. Between the trimmed V and J ends, which lost 8 bases and 2 bases, there was a span of 13 bases. The CDR3 is 13 amino acids. The CDR3 sequence is CASAPGTTYEQYF. In DNA, the CDR3 is TGTGCCAGCGCCCCCGGGACCACCTACGAGCAGTACTTC.